What follows are 20 T cell receptor beta chains derived from one specimen sequenced in a study of blood T cell repertoires in COVID-19. Profiled with immunoSEQ multiplex PCR; TCRdb holds only in-frame clones, not every one. The sample has about 44,000 clones; around four fifths are singletons. Sequencing used peripheral blood. Receptors were obtained from a human donor in a cohort sampled during active COVID-19.

The genes are TRBV5-1 and TRBJ2-1; TRBD2 might be the D (6 bases). The length of the CDR3 is 12 residues. Trimming took 1 base from V and 8 from J, leaving 7 bases between them. CDR1 and CDR2 (germline): SGHRS, YFSETQ. The CDR3 DNA sequence: TGCGCCAGCAGCTTGTGGGGGGATGAGCAGTTCTTC. The encoded protein is CASSLWGDEQFF. The entire variable domain, with the rest obtained from reference TRBV5-1 and TRBJ2-1, is as follows: KAGVTQTPRYLIKTRGQQVTLSCSPISGHRSVSWYQQTPGQGLQFLFEYFSETQRNKGNFPGRFSGRQFSNSRSEMNVSTLELGDSALYLCASSLWGDEQFFGPGTRLTVL.

This clone was recorded at least ten times. The chain uses TRBV5-5 and TRBJ1-2; no clear D. V shed 4 bases and J shed 8 bases, with 12 bases lying between them. This CDR3 spans 12 amino acids. Germline-derived CDR1 and CDR2 are SGHKS and YYEKEE (reference sequence). The CDR3 DNA sequence: TGTGCCAGCAGCCCCCTGGGTAGCGGCTACACCTTC. Its protein is CASSPLGSGYTF.

This chain links TRBV11-3 with TRBJ2-5, with 7 bases identical to TRBD1. The CDR3 consists of 15 residues. With V trimmed by 5 bases and J by 5 bases, 11 bases remained unmatched. Germline CDR1 reads SGHNT; CDR2 reads YENEEA. CDR3 protein: CASSGQGGAGETQYF. CDR3 coding DNA: TGTGCCAGCAGCGGACAAGGGGGCGCTGGGGAGACCCAGTACTTC. Based on the CDR3 plus reference TRBV11-3 and TRBJ2-5, the full variable domain is EAGVVQSPRYKIIEKKQPVAFWCNPISGHNTLYWYLQNLGQGPELLIRYENEEAVDDSQLPKDRFSAERLKGVDSTLKIQPAELGDSAVYLCASSGQGGAGETQYFGPGTRLLVL.

This chain joins TRBV4-2 and TRBJ1-5; TRBD1 matches 10 bases. V lost 0 bases to trimming and J lost 4 bases; unmatched junction nucleotides: 9. Germline loops: CDR1 LGHNA, CDR2 YNFKEQ. The CDR3 length is 18 residues. CDR3 protein: CASSQDPMRTGGNQPQHF. CDR3 DNA sequence: TGTGCCAGCAGCCAAGATCCCATGAGGACAGGGGGAAATCAGCCCCAGCATTTT.

The chain combines TRBV19 with TRBJ2-2; the match to TRBD1 covers 7 bases. V was pared by 3 bases and J by 7 bases, with 2 bases of the junction left unmatched. This CDR3 comprises 13 residues. Germline lookup yields CDR1 LNHDA and CDR2 SQIVND (reference sequence). The CDR3 DNA reads as TGTGCCAGTAGTATTGACAGGGACGGGGAGCTGTTTTTT. Amino acid sequence: CASSIDRDGELFF. Together with reference TRBV19 and TRBJ2-2, the CDR3 gives the full variable domain: DGGITQSPKYLFRKEGQNVTLSCEQNLNHDAMYWYRQDPGQGLRLIYYSQIVNDFQKGDIAEGYSVSREKKESFPLTVTSAQKNPTAFYLCASSIDRDGELFFGEGSRLTVL.

The chain couples TRBV18 to TRBJ1-1; a weak D match, TRBD1 (6 bases). Per germline, CDR1 KGHSH and CDR2 LQKENI. Trimming stripped 1 base from V and 0 bases from J, with 9 bases between. This CDR3 contains 15 residues. Written as DNA, the CDR3 is TGTGCCAGCTCACCACGGACAGTTATGAACACTGAAGCTTTCTTT. Amino acids: CASSPRTVMNTEAFF.

The V call is TRBV27, the J call TRBJ1-5, with D uncertain. The CDR3 spans 13 residues. V was cut by 6 bases and J by 2 bases, with 8 bases left in between. Germline-derived CDR1 and CDR2 are MNHEY and SMNVEV (reference sequence). CDR3 DNA sequence: TGTGCCAGCAGGGGCTGGGGCAATCAGCCCCAGCATTTT. This gives the protein CASRGWGNQPQHF.

The chain uses TRBV19 and TRBJ1-6; maybe TRBD1 (5 bases). The CDR3 runs to 14 residues. In germline, CDR1 is LNHDA, CDR2 SQIVND (reference sequence). Trimming stripped 7 bases from V and 6 bases from J, with 13 bases between. The CDR3 nucleotides are TGTGCCAGTACATTGGCTCAGGGTAATTCACCCCTCCACTTT. Translated, it gives CASTLAQGNSPLHF.

The rearrangement joins TRBV6-5 to TRBJ1-2; 10 bases align to TRBD1. The CDR3 has 13 amino acids. Germline V gives CDR1 MNHEY, CDR2 SVGAGI. The trim removed 8 bases at V and 5 bases at J, leaving 5 bases unmatched. CDR3 sequence: CASFPGQGYGYTF. The CDR3, as DNA: TGTGCCAGCTTCCCGGGACAGGGGTATGGCTACACCTTC.

V is TRBV4-3 and J is TRBJ2-1; possibly TRBD2 for D (6 bases). There are 18 residues in the CDR3. V lost 0 bases to trimming and J lost 4 bases, with 19 bases between them. Germline-derived CDR1 and CDR2 are LGHNA and YSLEER. CDR3 DNA sequence: TGCGCCAGCAGCCAAGAGGTGTACGGGGGAAAGGAGTACAATGAGCAGTTCTTC. Translation: CASSQEVYGGKEYNEQFF.

This clone has just a few counts. The chain links TRBV7-9 to TRBJ1-3; unclear D gene. CDR3 length equals 13 residues. V was pared by 1 base and J by 4 bases, with 5 bases between. Germline V gives CDR1 SEHNR, CDR2 FQNEAQ (reference sequence). CDR3 in DNA: TGTGCCAGCAGCTTAGTGGCAGGAAACACCATATATTTT. Its translation is CASSLVAGNTIYF.

The V call is TRBV24-1, the J call TRBJ1-1; 8 nucleotides agree with TRBD1. There are 13 residues in the CDR3. J was trimmed by 3 bases and V by 7 bases; bases with no gene match: 3. Looked up from germline, CDR1 is KGHDR and CDR2 is SFDVKD. CDR3 sequence (DNA): TGTGCCACCAGGGACAGGGACGACACTGAAGCTTTCTTT. Amino acid sequence: CATRDRDDTEAFF.

The chain recombines TRBV5-1 with TRBJ2-5, with TRBD2 as a possible D gene (5 bases). CDR1 SGHRS and CDR2 YFSETQ come from the germline V gene. The CDR3 sequence is 17 residues long. Trimming cost V 4 bases and J 0 bases, with 19 bases left between them. This CDR3 is CASSRTLQQSYQETQYF. CDR3 sequence (DNA): TGCGCCAGCAGCCGGACTCTACAGCAATCGTACCAAGAGACCCAGTACTTC.

The V and J genes are TRBV2 and TRBJ2-7, with 8 bases that match TRBD1. The CDR3 runs 11 residues. The germline V gene has CDR1 SNHLY and CDR2 FYNNEI. The trim removed 2 bases at V and 12 bases at J, leaving 3 bases unmatched. The CDR3 here is CASSEYDRGYF. CDR3 DNA: TGTGCCAGCAGTGAATATGACAGGGGGTACTTC.

The chain couples TRBV7-9 to TRBJ2-3; TRBD1 matches at 7 bases. Per the germline V gene, CDR1 is SEHNR and CDR2 is FQNEAQ (reference sequence). Unmatched junction bases numbered 8, after V lost 1 base and J lost 4 bases. This CDR3 is 16 amino acids long. The CDR3 DNA follows: TGTGCCAGCAGCTTAGATTTCAGGGGGAACTCAGATACGCAGTATTTT. It encodes CASSLDFRGNSDTQYF.

The chain couples TRBV5-6 to TRBJ1-2; D is unclear. The germline gives CDR1 SGHDT, CDR2 YYEEEE. This CDR3 has 12 residues. V was trimmed by 2 bases and J by 3 bases, leaving 5 bases between them. The CDR3 sequence: CASSFQYYGYTF. As DNA, the CDR3 is TGTGCCAGCAGCTTTCAGTACTATGGCTACACCTTC.

The rearrangement joins TRBV5-1 to TRBJ2-3, with 7 bases identical to TRBD1. V trimming: 3 bases; J trimming: 1 base; junction bases outside the gene matches: 5. Germline V gives CDR1 SGHRS, CDR2 YFSETQ. This CDR3 contains 15 residues. The CDR3 region has the DNA TGCGCCAGCAGCTCGGGACAGCTTCGCACAGATACGCAGTATTTT. Residues: CASSSGQLRTDTQYF. Variable domain in full (rest from reference TRBV5-1 and TRBJ2-3): KAGVTQTPRYLIKTRGQQVTLSCSPISGHRSVSWYQQTPGQGLQFLFEYFSETQRNKGNFPGRFSGRQFSNSRSEMNVSTLELGDSALYLCASSSGQLRTDTQYFGPGTRLTVL.

The rearrangement links TRBV28 to TRBJ1-2; D is possibly TRBD1 (6 bases). Trimming took off 3 bases at V and 4 bases at J, with 12 bases between the two ends. The CDR3 is 14 residues long. The germline CDR1 and CDR2 sequences are MDHEN and SYDVKM. CDR3 sequence reads: CASSFRRTVYGYTF. In DNA form, the CDR3 reads TGTGCCAGCAGTTTCCGGAGGACAGTCTATGGCTACACCTTC.

This sequence joins TRBV18 and TRBJ1-3; D not resolved. Trimming stripped 3 bases from V and 0 bases from J, with 9 bases between. The CDR3 covers 15 residues. Germline V gives CDR1 KGHSH, CDR2 LQKENI. The DNA for the CDR3 is TGTGCCAGCTCACCGGCGGGGAGCTCTGGAAACACCATATATTTT. Residues: CASSPAGSSGNTIYF. The whole variable domain, filled in from reference TRBV18 and TRBJ1-3, reads NAGVMQNPRHLVRRRGQEARLRCSPMKGHSHVYWYRQLPEEGLKFMVYLQKENIIDESGMPKERFSAEFPKEGPSILRIQQVVRGDSAAYFCASSPAGSSGNTIYFGEGSWLTVV.

The genes are TRBV5-4 and TRBJ1-1, with TRBD1 matching 8 bases. CDR1 is SGHNT, CDR2 YYREEE, per germline (reference sequence). This CDR3 region has 17 residues. V lost 1 base to trimming and J lost 0 bases; unmatched junction nucleotides: 8. The CDR3: CASSLLMTGDMNTEAFF. The CDR3 DNA reads TGTGCCAGCAGCTTGCTTATGACAGGGGATATGAACACTGAAGCTTTCTTT.